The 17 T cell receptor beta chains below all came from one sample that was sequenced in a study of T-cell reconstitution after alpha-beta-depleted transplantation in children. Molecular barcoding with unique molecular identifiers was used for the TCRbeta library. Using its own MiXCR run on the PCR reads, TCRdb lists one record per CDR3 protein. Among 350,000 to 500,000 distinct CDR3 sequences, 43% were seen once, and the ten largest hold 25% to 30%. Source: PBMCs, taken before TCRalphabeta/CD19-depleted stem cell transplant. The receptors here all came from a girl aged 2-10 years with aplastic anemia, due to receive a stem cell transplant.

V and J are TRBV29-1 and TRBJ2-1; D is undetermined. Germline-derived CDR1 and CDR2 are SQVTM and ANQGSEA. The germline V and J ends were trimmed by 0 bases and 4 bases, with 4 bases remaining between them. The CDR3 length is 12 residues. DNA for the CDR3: TGCAGCGTTGAAGAGCAGTACAATGAGCAGTTCTTC. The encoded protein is CSVEEQYNEQFF.

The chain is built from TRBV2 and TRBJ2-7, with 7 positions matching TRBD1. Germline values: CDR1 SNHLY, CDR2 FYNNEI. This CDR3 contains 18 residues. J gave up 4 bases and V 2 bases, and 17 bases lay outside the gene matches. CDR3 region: CASSETPGQVMRIYEQYF. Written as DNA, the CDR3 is TGTGCCAGCAGTGAAACCCCCGGACAGGTAATGAGGATTTACGAGCAGTACTTC.

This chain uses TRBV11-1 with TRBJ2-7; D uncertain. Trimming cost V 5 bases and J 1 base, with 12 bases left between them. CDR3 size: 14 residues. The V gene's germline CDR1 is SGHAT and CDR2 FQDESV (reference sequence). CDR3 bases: TGTGCCAGCAGCCATGCTACCGGATCCTACGAGCAGTACTTC. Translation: CASSHATGSYEQYF.

The CDR3 sequence: CAWSGHRNEQFF. CDR3 sequence (DNA): TGTGCCTGGAGTGGCCACAGGAATGAGCAGTTCTTC. The J gene is TRBJ2-1, the V gene TRBV30, with a tentative D call TRBD1 (5 bases). Germline V lookup: CDR1 GTSNPN, CDR2 SVGIG (reference sequence). The CDR3 is made up of 12 amino acids. Trimming shortened V by 1 base and J by 7 bases, and 8 bases separated the two germline ends.

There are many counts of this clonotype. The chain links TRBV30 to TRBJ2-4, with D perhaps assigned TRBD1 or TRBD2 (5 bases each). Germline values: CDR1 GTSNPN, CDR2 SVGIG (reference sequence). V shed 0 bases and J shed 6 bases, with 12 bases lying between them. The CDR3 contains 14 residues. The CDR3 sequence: CAWSVWGWGNIQYF. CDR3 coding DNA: TGTGCCTGGAGTGTTTGGGGGTGGGGAAACATTCAGTACTTC.

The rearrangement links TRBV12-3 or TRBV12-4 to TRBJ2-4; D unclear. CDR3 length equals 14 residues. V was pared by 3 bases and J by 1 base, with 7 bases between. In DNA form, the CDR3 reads TGTGCCAGCAGTTTGGGAAGTGCCAAAAACATTCAGTACTTC. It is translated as CASSLGSAKNIQYF.

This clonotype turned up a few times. The CDR3 reads CASSLGQSAYGYTF. DNA for the CDR3: TGTGCCAGCAGCTTAGGACAGTCAGCCTATGGCTACACCTTC. This chain uses TRBV7-9 with TRBJ1-2; D possibly corresponds to TRBD1 (5 bases). The V gene lost 1 base and the J gene lost 4 bases, with 10 bases spanning the gap. CDR3 length: 14 amino acids. Germline V gives CDR1 SEHNR, CDR2 FQNEAQ (reference sequence).

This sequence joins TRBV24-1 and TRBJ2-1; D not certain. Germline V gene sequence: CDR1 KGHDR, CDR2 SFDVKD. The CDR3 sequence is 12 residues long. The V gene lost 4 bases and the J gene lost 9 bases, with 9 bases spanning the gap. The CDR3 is CATSDGILEQFF. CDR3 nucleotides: TGTGCCACCAGTGACGGAATCCTTGAGCAGTTCTTC.

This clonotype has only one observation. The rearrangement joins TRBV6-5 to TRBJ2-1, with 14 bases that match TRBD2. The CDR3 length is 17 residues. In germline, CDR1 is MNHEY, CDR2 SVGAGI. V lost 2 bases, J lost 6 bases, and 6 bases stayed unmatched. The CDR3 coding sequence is TGTGCCAGCAGTTACCCTATGACTAGCGGGGGGGCCAATGAGCAGTTCTTC. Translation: CASSYPMTSGGANEQFF.

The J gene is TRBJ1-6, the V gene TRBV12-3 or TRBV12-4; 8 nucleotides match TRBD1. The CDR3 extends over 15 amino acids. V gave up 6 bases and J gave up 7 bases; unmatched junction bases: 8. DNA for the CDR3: TGTGCCAGCAGACGACAGGGGATGGAGAATTCACCCCTCCACTTT. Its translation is CASRRQGMENSPLHF.

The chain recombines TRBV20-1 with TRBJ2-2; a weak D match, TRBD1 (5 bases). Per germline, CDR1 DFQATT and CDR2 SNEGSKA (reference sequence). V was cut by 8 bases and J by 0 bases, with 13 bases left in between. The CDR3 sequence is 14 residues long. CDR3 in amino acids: CSPHRPSNTGELFF. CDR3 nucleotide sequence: TGCAGTCCTCACAGGCCCTCGAACACCGGGGAGCTGTTTTTT.

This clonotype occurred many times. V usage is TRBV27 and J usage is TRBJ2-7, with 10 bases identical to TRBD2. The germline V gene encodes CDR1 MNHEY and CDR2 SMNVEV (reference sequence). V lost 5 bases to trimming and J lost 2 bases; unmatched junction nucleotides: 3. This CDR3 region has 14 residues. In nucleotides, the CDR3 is TGTGCCAGCAGTCGACTAGCGGGCCCCTACGAGCAGTACTTC. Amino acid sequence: CASSRLAGPYEQYF.

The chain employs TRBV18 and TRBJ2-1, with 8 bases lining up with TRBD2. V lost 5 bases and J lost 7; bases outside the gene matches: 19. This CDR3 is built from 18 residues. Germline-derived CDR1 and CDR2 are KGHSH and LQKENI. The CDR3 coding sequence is TGTGCCAGCTCAAAACAAATAGCGGGATTCGATAGGGGGAATGAGCAGTTCTTC. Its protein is CASSKQIAGFDRGNEQFF.

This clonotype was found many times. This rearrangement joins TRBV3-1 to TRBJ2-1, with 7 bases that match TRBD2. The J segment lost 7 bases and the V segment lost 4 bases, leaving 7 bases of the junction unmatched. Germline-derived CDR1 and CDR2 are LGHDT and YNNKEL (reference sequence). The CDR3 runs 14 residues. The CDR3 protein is CASSLASGYNEQFF. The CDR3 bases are TGTGCCAGCAGCCTGGCTAGCGGTTATAATGAGCAGTTCTTC.

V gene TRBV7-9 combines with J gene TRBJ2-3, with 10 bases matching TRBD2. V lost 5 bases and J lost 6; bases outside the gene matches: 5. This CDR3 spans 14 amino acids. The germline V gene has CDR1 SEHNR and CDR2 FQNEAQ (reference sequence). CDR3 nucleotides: TGTGCCAGCAGCGCTAGCGGGAGTCGCGATACGCAGTATTTT. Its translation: CASSASGSRDTQYF.

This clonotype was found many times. The CDR3 nucleotides are TGCGCCAGCAGCCTTTGGGCAGGGAACACCGGGGAGCTGTTTTTT. This sequence encodes CASSLWAGNTGELFF. V gene TRBV5-1 combines with J gene TRBJ2-2; D not certain. The CDR3 sequence is 15 residues long. Trimming pared 4 bases from V and 1 base from J, leaving 11 bases between. Germline V gene sequence: CDR1 SGHRS, CDR2 YFSETQ.

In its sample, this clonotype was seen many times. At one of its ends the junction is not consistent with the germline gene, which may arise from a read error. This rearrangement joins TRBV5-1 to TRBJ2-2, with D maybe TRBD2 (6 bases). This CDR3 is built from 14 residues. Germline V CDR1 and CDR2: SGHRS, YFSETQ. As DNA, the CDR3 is TGTGCCAGCAGCTTGGGGCGGGGCACCGGGGAGCTGTTTTTT. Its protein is CASSLGRGTGELFF.